The rows below give T cell receptor beta chains drawn from one sample of a study of T-cell reconstitution after alpha-beta-depleted transplantation in children. TCRdb independently ran MiXCR on the PCR reads; one entry per CDR3 protein. Of fewer than 700,000 distinct CDR3 sequences detected, roughly 13% appear once; the ten largest clones hold about 2%. The sample here was PBMCs, mostly from graft donor cells, taken 360 days after TCRalphabeta/CD19-depleted stem cell transplant. These TCRs come from a male patient aged 5 to 17 who had a stem cell transplant for acute myeloid leukemia, so the T cells may come from the graft donor. Both conserved end residues are part of each CDR3. The order of the fields is D gene, J gene, V gene, CDR3 protein. D genes are given only for firm matches.

D: .
J: TRBJ2-7
V: TRBV14
CDR3: CASSQSLGVLPYEQYF

D: TRBD2
J: TRBJ2-1
V: TRBV29-1
CDR3: CSVRTSVVTMSVQFF

D: TRBD2
J: TRBJ2-7
V: TRBV3-1
CDR3: CASSLGTSGDYEQYF

D: .
J: TRBJ2-1
V: TRBV5-1
CDR3: CASSLVQPNEQFF

D: .
J: TRBJ2-7
V: TRBV20-1
CDR3: CSAPSRWGDNRGYEQYF

D: TRBD2
J: TRBJ2-1
V: TRBV7-9
CDR3: CASSRPTSPLLF

D: TRBD2
J: TRBJ2-5
V: TRBV28
CDR3: CATRRLAVQETQYF

D: .
J: TRBJ2-5
V: TRBV5-6
CDR3: CASSPQWREETQYF

D: TRBD2
J: TRBJ2-7
V: TRBV28
CDR3: CASSLLVSGRAKDF

D: .
J: TRBJ1-5
V: TRBV28
CDR3: CASRIQGAGDQPQHF

D: TRBD1
J: TRBJ2-1
V: TRBV7-3
CDR3: CASSLDRVAEQFF

D: .
J: TRBJ2-3
V: TRBV4-3
CDR3: CASSQGGKGSTDTQYF

D: .
J: TRBJ2-3
V: TRBV11-1
CDR3: CASSGVLRPASYTDTQYF

D: .
J: TRBJ2-1
V: TRBV20-1
CDR3: CSAFRPTGSYNEQFF

D: TRBD2
J: TRBJ2-1
V: TRBV7-1
CDR3: CASSPPILTSEFMKTIAYNEQFF

D: TRBD2
J: TRBJ2-5
V: TRBV4-2
CDR3: CASSQAGLAGEGETQYF

D: TRBD1
J: TRBJ2-5
V: TRBV11-2
CDR3: CASSGTGLQETQYF

D: TRBD2
J: TRBJ2-7
V: TRBV4-3
CDR3: CASSQDPVTSGSYEQYF

D: TRBD1
J: TRBJ2-5
V: TRBV12-3/TRBV12-4
CDR3: CASSPRQGGRETQYF

D: .
J: TRBJ2-1
V: TRBV18
CDR3: CASSPRVSDNEQFF

D: TRBD1
J: TRBJ1-1
V: TRBV28
CDR3: CASSQTGAGPEAFF

D: TRBD2
J: TRBJ2-3
V: TRBV29-1
CDR3: CSVEGPGLAGVTQYF

D: TRBD1
J: TRBJ2-7
V: TRBV28
CDR3: CATGTGWYEQYF

D: .
J: TRBJ2-5
V: TRBV4-3
CDR3: CASSQQGTSQETQYF

D: TRBD2
J: TRBJ2-7
V: TRBV6-1
CDR3: CASRSPGQQAGGPRYEQYF

D: .
J: TRBJ2-1
V: TRBV14
CDR3: CASSQVLGSILYNEQFF

D: TRBD2
J: TRBJ2-7
V: TRBV5-1
CDR3: CASSLRLAGGSSYEQYF

D: TRBD2
J: TRBJ2-7
V: TRBV12-3/TRBV12-4
CDR3: CASSSQREEPYEQYF

D: TRBD1
J: TRBJ2-7
V: TRBV12-3/TRBV12-4
CDR3: CASSSSPGQGSYEQYF

D: .
J: TRBJ2-5
V: TRBV7-3
CDR3: CASSLTPYQETQYF

D: .
J: TRBJ2-1
V: TRBV24-1
CDR3: CATSARLAPYNEQFF

D: .
J: TRBJ2-7
V: TRBV7-9
CDR3: CASSLEKGASYEQYF

D: TRBD2
J: TRBJ2-2
V: TRBV20-1
CDR3: CSARDPSGANTGELFF

D: TRBD1
J: TRBJ1-2
V: TRBV7-2
CDR3: CASTLGTDRGALHYGYTF

D: .
J: TRBJ2-7
V: TRBV9
CDR3: CASSPRLEIYEQYF

D: .
J: TRBJ2-3
V: TRBV5-1
CDR3: CASRRITEIISTDTQYF

D: .
J: TRBJ2-7
V: TRBV4-2
CDR3: CASSYYGGDYEQYF

D: .
J: TRBJ2-1
V: TRBV5-6
CDR3: CASSPDSHNEQFF

D: TRBD1
J: TRBJ2-1
V: TRBV28
CDR3: CASSLDPRGGKKFNEQFF

D: .
J: TRBJ2-1
V: TRBV7-9
CDR3: CASSLIGTPYNEQFF